The 2 T cell receptor beta chains listed next were all sequenced from one sample in a study of PD-1 blockade in classical Hodgkin lymphoma (dated by TCRdb to the early 2020s). This specimen's time point label, interpreted: cycle 4 day 1 (C4D1), after five to seven weeks of nivolumab. Every trial patient had relapsed following autologous stem cell transplantation, and prior brentuximab vedotin exposure was what differed among cohorts A, B and C. Library construction relied on the immunoSEQ multiplex PCR assay. TCRdb limited this immuneACCESS table to in-frame rearrangements with V and J called. A share of clones is missing; checked studies link under half to unresolved V genes, and the rest is unexplained. Recorded for this sample are about 90,000 clones; approximately 90% of them occurred a single time. The top ten clones comprise 2.9% of the sample. Sequenced here: peripheral blood mononuclear cells (PBMCs), sampled before the fourth cycle of nivolumab. These receptors came from a human donor with classical Hodgkin lymphoma.

The DNA for the CDR3 is TGTGCCAGCAGCGTAGATATAGGTAGCAATCAGCCCCAGCATTTT. Translating gives CASSVDIGSNQPQHF. V gene TRBV9 combines with J gene TRBJ1-5; no reliable D call. CDR1 and CDR2 from the germline V gene are SGDLS and YYNGEE. The V end was cut by 0 bases, the J end by 0 bases, with 7 bases between. This CDR3 is built from 15 residues.

The chain is built from TRBV6-6 and TRBJ2-1, with 7 bases that match TRBD1. This CDR3 is 14 amino acids long. V trimming: 7 bases; J trimming: 2 bases; junction bases outside the gene matches: 5. CDR1 is MNHNY, CDR2 SVGAGI, per germline (reference sequence). The CDR3 bases are TGTGCCAGCAATAGGGGGCAAACCTACAATGAGCAGTTCTTC. This sequence encodes CASNRGQTYNEQFF.